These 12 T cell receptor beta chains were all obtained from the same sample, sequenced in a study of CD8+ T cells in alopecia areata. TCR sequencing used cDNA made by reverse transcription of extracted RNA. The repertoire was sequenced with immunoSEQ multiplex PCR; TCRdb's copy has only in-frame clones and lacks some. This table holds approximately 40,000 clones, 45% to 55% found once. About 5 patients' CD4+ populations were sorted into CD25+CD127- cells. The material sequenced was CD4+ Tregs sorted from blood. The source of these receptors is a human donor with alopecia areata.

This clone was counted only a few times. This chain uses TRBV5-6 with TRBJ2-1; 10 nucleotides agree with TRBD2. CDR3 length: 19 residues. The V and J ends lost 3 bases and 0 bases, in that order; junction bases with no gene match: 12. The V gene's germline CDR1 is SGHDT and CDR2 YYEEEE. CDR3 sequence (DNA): TGTGCCAGCAGCTGCTGGACTAGCGGCCCCCCTAGCTCCTACAATGAGCAGTTCTTC. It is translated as CASSCWTSGPPSSYNEQFF.

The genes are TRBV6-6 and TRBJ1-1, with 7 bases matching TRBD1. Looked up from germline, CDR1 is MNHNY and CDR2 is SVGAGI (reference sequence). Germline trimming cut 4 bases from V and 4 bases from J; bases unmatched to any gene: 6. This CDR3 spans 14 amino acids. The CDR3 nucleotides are TGTGCCAGCAGTTGGGACAGCCTGGGCACTGAAGCTTTCTTT. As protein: CASSWDSLGTEAFF.

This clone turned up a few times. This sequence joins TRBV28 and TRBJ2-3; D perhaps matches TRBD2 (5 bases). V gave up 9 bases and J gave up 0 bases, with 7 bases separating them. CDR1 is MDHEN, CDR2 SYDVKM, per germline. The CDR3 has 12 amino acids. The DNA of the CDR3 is TGTGCCAGTAGGACTAGCACAGATACGCAGTATTTT. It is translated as CASRTSTDTQYF.

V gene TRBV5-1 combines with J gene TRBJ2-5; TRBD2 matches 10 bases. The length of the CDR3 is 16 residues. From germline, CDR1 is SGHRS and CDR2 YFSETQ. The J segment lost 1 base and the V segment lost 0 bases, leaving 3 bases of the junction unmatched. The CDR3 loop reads CASSLVLAGAQETQYF. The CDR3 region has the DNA TGCGCCAGCAGCTTGGTGCTAGCGGGGGCCCAAGAGACCCAGTACTTC.

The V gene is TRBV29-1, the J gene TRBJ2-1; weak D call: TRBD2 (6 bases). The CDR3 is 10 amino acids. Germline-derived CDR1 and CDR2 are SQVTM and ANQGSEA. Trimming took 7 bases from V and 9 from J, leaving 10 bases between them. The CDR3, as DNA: TGCAGCGCCTTGGGGGGTGAGCAGTTCTTC. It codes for CSALGGEQFF.

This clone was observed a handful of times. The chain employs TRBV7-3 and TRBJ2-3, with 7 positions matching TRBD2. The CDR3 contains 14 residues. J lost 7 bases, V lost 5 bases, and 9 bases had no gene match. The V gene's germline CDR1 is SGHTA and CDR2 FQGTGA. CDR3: CASSPSGNVNTQYF. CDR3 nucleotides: TGTGCCAGCAGCCCAAGCGGGAACGTTAATACGCAGTATTTT. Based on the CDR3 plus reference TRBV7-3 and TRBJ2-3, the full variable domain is GAGVSQTPSNKVTEKGKYVELRCDPISGHTALYWYRQSLGQGPEFLIYFQGTGAADDSGLPNDRFFAVRPEGSVSTLKIQRTERGDSAVYLCASSPSGNVNTQYFGPGTRLTVL.

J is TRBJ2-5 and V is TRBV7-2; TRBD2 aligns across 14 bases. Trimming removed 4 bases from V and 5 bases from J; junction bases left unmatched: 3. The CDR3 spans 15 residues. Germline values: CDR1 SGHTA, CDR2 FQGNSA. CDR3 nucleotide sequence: TGTGCCAGCAGCTGGACTAGCGGGGGGCGGGAGACCCAGTACTTC. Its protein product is CASSWTSGGRETQYF.

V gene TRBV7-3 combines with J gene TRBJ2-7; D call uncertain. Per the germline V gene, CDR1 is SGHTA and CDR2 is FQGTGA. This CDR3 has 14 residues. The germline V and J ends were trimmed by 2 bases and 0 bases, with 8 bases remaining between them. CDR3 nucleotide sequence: TGTGCCAGCAGCTTATCGCCAGCCTCCTACGAGCAGTACTTC. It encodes CASSLSPASYEQYF.

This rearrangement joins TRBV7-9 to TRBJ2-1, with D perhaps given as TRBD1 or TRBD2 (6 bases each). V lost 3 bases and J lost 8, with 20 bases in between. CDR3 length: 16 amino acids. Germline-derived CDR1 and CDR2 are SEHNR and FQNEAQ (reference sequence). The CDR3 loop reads CASSFRLDGGLDEQFF. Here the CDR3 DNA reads TGTGCCAGCAGCTTCCGACTAGACGGGGGCCTCGATGAGCAGTTCTTC.

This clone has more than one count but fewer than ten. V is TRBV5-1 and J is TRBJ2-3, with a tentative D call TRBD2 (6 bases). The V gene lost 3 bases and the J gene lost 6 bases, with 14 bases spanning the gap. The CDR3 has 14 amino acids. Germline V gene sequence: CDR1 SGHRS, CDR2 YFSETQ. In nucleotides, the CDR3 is TGCGCCAGCAGCTCGGGACTCCCAGCGGATACGCAGTATTTT. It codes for CASSSGLPADTQYF. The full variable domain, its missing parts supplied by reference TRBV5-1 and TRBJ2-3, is KAGVTQTPRYLIKTRGQQVTLSCSPISGHRSVSWYQQTPGQGLQFLFEYFSETQRNKGNFPGRFSGRQFSNSRSEMNVSTLELGDSALYLCASSSGLPADTQYFGPGTRLTVL.

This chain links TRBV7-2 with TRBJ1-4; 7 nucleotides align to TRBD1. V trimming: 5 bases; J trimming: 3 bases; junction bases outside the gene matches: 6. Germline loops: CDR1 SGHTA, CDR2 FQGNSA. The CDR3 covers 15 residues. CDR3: CASSPQGGANEKLFF. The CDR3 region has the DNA TGTGCCAGCAGCCCGCAGGGGGGTGCTAATGAAAAACTGTTTTTT.

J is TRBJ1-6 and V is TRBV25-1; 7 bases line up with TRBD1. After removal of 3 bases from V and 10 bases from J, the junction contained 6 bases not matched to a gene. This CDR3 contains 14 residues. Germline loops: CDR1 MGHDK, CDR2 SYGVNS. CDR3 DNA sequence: TGTGCCAGCAGTGATTCAGGGGGGCACTCACCCCTCCACTTT. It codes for CASSDSGGHSPLHF.